These 6 T cell receptor beta chains were sequenced from one sample in a study of T cells in Graves' hyperthyroidism and ophthalmopathy. TCR beta CDR3 sequences were amplified from RNA transcripts. An initial round of RT-PCR targeting the TCR CDR3 relied on the HTBI primer set. Using its own MiXCR run on the multiplex PCR reads, TCRdb lists one record per CDR3 protein. Of about 260,000 distinct CDR3 sequences listed, 25% are singletons. What was sequenced was blood. The receptors originated from a man in his forties with Graves' hyperthyroidism that later progressed to Graves' ophthalmopathy.

The rearrangement uses TRBV30 and TRBJ1-5; 9 positions match TRBD1. V dropped 0 bases and J dropped 7; count of bases not matched to a gene: 7. Per germline, CDR1 GTSNPN and CDR2 SVGIG (reference sequence). The CDR3 loop spans 15 amino acids. CDR3 coding DNA: TGTGCCTGGAGTGTACGAGACAGGGGGAGGCAGCCCCAGCATTTT. Translated, it gives CAWSVRDRGRQPQHF.

This clonotype was found many times. This chain uses TRBV20-1 with TRBJ2-7, with 14 positions matching TRBD2. Germline V gives CDR1 DFQATT, CDR2 SNEGSKA (reference sequence). CDR3 length equals 14 residues. J gave up 4 bases and V 6 bases, and 5 bases lay outside the gene matches. The CDR3 region is CSAVRLAGGYEQYF. The CDR3 DNA is TGCAGTGCCGTCAGACTAGCGGGGGGGTACGAGCAGTACTTC.

The chain links TRBV5-5 to TRBJ1-2; D might be TRBD1 (5 bases). The V gene lost 2 bases and the J gene lost 0 bases, with 11 bases spanning the gap. The CDR3 is 15 residues long. From germline, CDR1 is SGHKS and CDR2 YYEKEE (reference sequence). As DNA, the CDR3 is TGTGCCAGCAGCTTCCGGGGGGAGCCTAACTATGGCTACACCTTC. Its translation is CASSFRGEPNYGYTF.

The V gene is TRBV6-2 or TRBV6-3, the J gene TRBJ2-7; TRBD1 matches 7 bases. Germline CDR1 MNHEY, CDR2 SVGEGT. The CDR3 runs to 14 residues. After removal of 11 bases from V and 3 bases from J, the junction contained 13 bases not matched to a gene. The CDR3 reads CAGARQGVIYEQYF. The DNA of the CDR3 is TGTGCCGGCGCGCGACAGGGAGTGATCTACGAGCAGTACTTC.

This clonotype was detected ten times or more. The V and J genes are TRBV20-1 and TRBJ1-2, with unresolved D. Deletions cut 5 bases from V and 6 bases from J, with 16 bases between. CDR1 and CDR2 (germline): DFQATT, SNEGSKA (reference sequence). CDR3 length: 13 amino acids. CDR3 in amino acids: CSAPEGVKDGYTF. The CDR3, as DNA: TGCAGTGCTCCGGAGGGAGTTAAAGATGGCTACACCTTC.

Only a few counts were recorded for this clonotype. V usage is TRBV28 and J usage is TRBJ2-7; TRBD2 matches at 15 bases. Germline values: CDR1 MDHEN, CDR2 SYDVKM. V lost 5 bases and J lost 12; bases outside the gene matches: 11. This CDR3 has 15 amino acids. CDR3: CASSPPGLAGGYWYF. CDR3 nucleotides: TGTGCCAGCAGTCCCCCGGGACTAGCGGGAGGTTATTGGTACTTC.